This TCR beta chain was sequenced in a study of OX40 agonist ivuxolimab in advanced cancers. Looking at the study overall: Dosing consisted of intravenous ivuxolimab at 0.01 to 10 mg/kg every 2 weeks. Points from the study as a whole: Expanded clones tended on average to be more numerous among CD8+ T cells than CD4+.

V was shortened by 2 bases and J by 2 bases, with 10 bases between the two germline ends. The length of the CDR3 is 14 residues. Germline V gives CDR1 MNHEY, CDR2 SMNVEV (reference sequence). On this clone: The antigen is not known.

Some clones are missing from TCRdb's copy, which holds only in-frame ones; the method was immunoSEQ multiplex PCR. Of 75,000 to 100,000 clones listed, about nine tenths are singletons. The V call is TRBV27, the J call TRBJ2-7; a weak D match, TRBD1 (5 bases). The TCR was taken from an adult with an advanced solid tumor such as melanoma, head and neck, liver or kidney cancer. The material sequenced was CD4+ or CD8+ T cells sorted from blood, taken in a trial of the OX40 agonist ivuxolimab. The DNA for the CDR3 is TGTGCCAGCAGTTTACAGGGTCCCCCCTACGAGCAGTACTTC. Protein product: CASSLQGPPYEQYF.